Presented here are 10 T cell receptor beta chains from one specimen sequenced in a study of Graves' ophthalmopathy and Graves' hyperthyroidism. As the template, RNA transcripts were used to amplify TCR beta CDR3 regions. The library came from an HTBI-primed first-round RT-PCR and a second-round multiplex PCR. MiXCR, run by TCRdb on the multiplex PCR reads, gives a single entry per CDR3 protein. The sample has about 740,000 distinct CDR3 sequences; 40% are singletons. Sequenced: peripheral blood. These receptor sequences come from an adult man with Graves' ophthalmopathy.

The chain links TRBV11-2 to TRBJ1-2, with 10 bases matching TRBD1. The CDR3 extends over 15 amino acids. Germline CDR1 reads SGHAT; CDR2 reads FQNNGV. The V and J ends lost 5 bases and 3 bases, in that order; junction bases with no gene match: 6. The CDR3 DNA reads as TGTGCCAGCAGCCTACAGACAGGGGGCGACTATGGCTACACCTTC. Protein product: CASSLQTGGDYGYTF.

This clonotype was detected many times. The chain links TRBV7-9 to TRBJ1-1, with D unresolved. The CDR3 consists of 14 residues. The V end was cut by 5 bases, the J end by 1 base, with 11 bases between. In germline, CDR1 is SEHNR, CDR2 FQNEAQ (reference sequence). DNA of the CDR3: TGTGCCAGCAGCCAATGGAGCCGGAACACTGAAGCTTTCTTT. Encoded protein: CASSQWSRNTEAFF.

This clonotype was recorded a few times. V usage is TRBV20-1 and J usage is TRBJ1-1, with D unclear. V was clipped by 2 bases and J by 0 bases, with 7 bases between them. Germline CDR1 and CDR2: DFQATT and SNEGSKA (reference sequence). The CDR3 runs to 13 residues. The CDR3 spells CSARKGMNTEAFF. The CDR3 nucleotides are TGCAGTGCTAGAAAGGGAATGAACACTGAAGCTTTCTTT.

This clonotype has a count of ten or more. CDR3 bases: TGTGCCAGCAGTATCAGTCGCGGGGGGATCGGCACCGGGGAGCTGTTTTTT. Its protein is CASSISRGGIGTGELFF. This sequence joins TRBV2 and TRBJ2-2, with 8 bases matching TRBD2. The CDR3 is 17 amino acids. V lost 5 bases and J lost 4; bases outside the gene matches: 12. CDR1 and CDR2 from the germline V gene are SNHLY and FYNNEI. Complete variable domain (other parts from reference TRBV2 and TRBJ2-2): EPEVTQTPSHQVTQMGQEVILRCVPISNHLYFYWYRQILGQKVEFLVSFYNNEISEKSEIFDDQFSVERPDGSNFTLKIRSTKLEDSAMYFCASSISRGGIGTGELFFGEGSRLTVL.

A few counts support this clonotype. The junction departs from germline at one end; a sequencing error may be responsible. This rearrangement joins TRBV7-9 to TRBJ1-1; 7 bases agree with TRBD1. The germline gives CDR1 SEHNR, CDR2 FQNEAQ (reference sequence). The length of the CDR3 is 15 residues. CDR3 region: CASSRYGQVNTEAFF. The CDR3 region has the DNA TGCGCCAGCAGCCGATACGGACAGGTGAACACTGAAGCTTTCTTT.

Ten or more counts support this clonotype. V usage is TRBV24-1 and J usage is TRBJ2-2; the D is unclear. Trimming left V 5 bases short and J 3 bases short, with 6 bases between. CDR3 length equals 13 residues. Per the germline V gene, CDR1 is KGHDR and CDR2 is SFDVKD. In DNA, the CDR3 is TGTGCCACCAGTGTCGAATACACCGGGGAGCTGTTTTTT. Its protein product is CATSVEYTGELFF.

The chain has TRBV4-1 and TRBJ2-5; D not resolved. The germline V gene encodes CDR1 MGHRA and CDR2 YSYEKL. The CDR3 sequence is 14 residues long. The germline V and J ends were trimmed by 3 bases and 0 bases, with 8 bases remaining between them. The CDR3 DNA reads TGCGCCAGCAGCCAGACTGACAACCAAGAGACCCAGTACTTC. It specifies CASSQTDNQETQYF.

The chain couples TRBV19 to TRBJ1-2; D is perhaps TRBD1 (6 bases). The V gene's germline CDR1 is LNHDA and CDR2 SQIVND (reference sequence). This CDR3 is 15 amino acids long. The V gene lost 3 bases and the J gene lost 3 bases, with 14 bases spanning the gap. CDR3 bases: TGTGCCAGTAGTATGGCGGCGGGGGCAGACTATGGCTACACCTTC. It is translated as CASSMAAGADYGYTF.

In its sample, this clonotype was seen many times. CDR3 nucleotide sequence: TGTGCCAGTAGTCGGGCGGTGCAAAAGCAGCCCCAGCATTTT. Its translation is CASSRAVQKQPQHF. This chain links TRBV19 with TRBJ1-5; no clear D gene. Between the trimmed V and J ends, which lost 5 bases and 7 bases, there was a span of 15 bases. The CDR3 covers 14 residues. Germline CDR1 and CDR2: LNHDA and SQIVND (reference sequence).

This clonotype occurred a few times. V is TRBV20-1 and J is TRBJ2-7; 7 bases match TRBD1. J gave up 3 bases and V 6 bases, and 5 bases lay outside the gene matches. The CDR3 contains 12 residues. Germline lookup yields CDR1 DFQATT and CDR2 SNEGSKA (reference sequence). CDR3 nucleotides: TGCAGTGCCAGGGACAGCAACTACGAGCAGTACTTC. Its protein is CSARDSNYEQYF.